Presented here are 27 T cell receptor beta chains from one specimen sequenced in a study of identical twins. Each CDR3 protein is one row after TCRdb ran MiXCR on the 5' RACE reads. The sample lists a few hundred thousand distinct CDR3 sequences, about 16% occurring once. The same sample was also used in a study of yellow fever vaccine responses in identical twins.

The sequenced sample was CD4+ T cells sorted from blood. These receptors all come from a woman aged 18-29 years in good health.

This clonotype was counted between two and nine times. DNA for the CDR3: TGCGCCAGCAGCCCCCTTGCCAGGGCGGACTATGGCTACACCTTC. It encodes CASSPLARADYGYTF. The chain carries TRBV4-1 and TRBJ1-2, with D perhaps matching TRBD1 (5 bases). Trimming stripped 4 bases from V and 3 bases from J, with 15 bases between. This CDR3 has 15 amino acids. CDR1 MGHRA and CDR2 YSYEKL come from the germline V gene.

This clonotype has only a few counts. The rearrangement links TRBV20-1 to TRBJ2-5; D may be TRBD1 (6 bases). Between the trimmed V and J ends, which lost 0 bases and 1 base, there was a span of 6 bases. Germline V gene sequence: CDR1 DFQATT, CDR2 SNEGSKA (reference sequence). The CDR3 is made up of 13 amino acids. CDR3 amino acids: CSARDRGQETQYF. CDR3 DNA: TGCAGTGCTAGAGACAGGGGCCAAGAGACCCAGTACTTC.

The table lists this clonotype with a few counts. This chain uses TRBV6-1 with TRBJ2-5; D ambiguous. CDR3 length: 13 amino acids. The ends were cut back, 6 bases at V and 4 bases at J, with 12 bases in the middle. Per the germline V gene, CDR1 is MNHNS and CDR2 is SASEGT. The CDR3 protein is CASSRDPGETQYF. The CDR3, as DNA: TGTGCCAGCAGCCGCGACCCGGGAGAGACCCAGTACTTC.

Many counts were recorded for this clonotype. CDR3 DNA sequence: TGTGCCAGCAGTTTAGTCGGGACAGGATACAATGAGCAGTTCTTC. Amino acids: CASSLVGTGYNEQFF. The chain recombines TRBV12-3 or TRBV12-4 with TRBJ2-1; 8 bases fit TRBD1. Unmatched junction bases numbered 3, after V lost 1 base and J lost 4 bases. The CDR3 covers 15 residues.

The gene calls are TRBV12-3 or TRBV12-4 and TRBJ1-1; 8 bases are a match to TRBD1. This CDR3 has 15 residues. The ends lost 3 bases at V and 11 bases at J; junction bases unmatched: 14. CDR3 nucleotides: TGTGCCAGCAGTTTTGTCCCCCCTAGGACAGGGAGTGCTTTCTTT. Residues: CASSFVPPRTGSAFF.

This clonotype has just a few counts. V is TRBV12-3 or TRBV12-4 and J is TRBJ2-1, with 9 bases matching TRBD2. CDR3 size: 14 residues. The ends lost 3 bases at V and 7 bases at J; junction bases unmatched: 4. The CDR3 sequence: CASSFPGLANEQFF. CDR3 DNA: TGTGCCAGCAGTTTCCCCGGACTAGCGAATGAGCAGTTCTTC.

The sample holds many counts of this clonotype. This chain connects TRBV20-1 to TRBJ2-2; D uncertain. CDR1 DFQATT and CDR2 SNEGSKA come from the germline V gene (reference sequence). V was clipped by 3 bases and J by 4 bases, with 3 bases between them. This CDR3 is 11 amino acids long. CDR3 amino acids: CSASGTGELFF. The CDR3 DNA follows: TGCAGTGCTAGTGGCACCGGGGAGCTGTTTTTT.

V is TRBV20-1 and J is TRBJ2-7, with 9 bases matching TRBD2. V was clipped by 4 bases and J by 5 bases; unmatched bases: 9. CDR1 and CDR2 (germline): DFQATT, SNEGSKA (reference sequence). The CDR3 extends over 14 amino acids. This CDR3 reads CSAIRGTSSHEQYV. The CDR3 DNA reads TGCAGTGCTATCCGGGGGACTAGCAGTCACGAGCAGTACGTC.

The chain joins TRBV2 to TRBJ1-2; the match to TRBD1 covers 8 bases. Germline V lookup: CDR1 SNHLY, CDR2 FYNNEI. The J segment lost 7 bases and the V segment lost 3 bases, leaving 7 bases of the junction unmatched. The CDR3 is 14 amino acids. The CDR3 sequence: CASSDQGATSGYTF. CDR3 in DNA: TGTGCCAGCAGTGATCAGGGGGCGACTAGTGGCTACACCTTC. Looking up the rest from reference TRBV2 and TRBJ1-2 gives the full variable domain: EPEVTQTPSHQVTQMGQEVILRCVPISNHLYFYWYRQILGQKVEFLVSFYNNEISEKSEIFDDQFSVERPDGSNFTLKIRSTKLEDSAMYFCASSDQGATSGYTFGSGTRLTVV.

This clonotype was counted a single time. CDR3 loop: CASSPGSLPNQPQHF. CDR3 nucleotides: TGTGCCAGCAGCCCCGGTTCCCTCCCCAATCAGCCCCAGCATTTT. The chain recombines TRBV7-9 with TRBJ1-5; no reliable D call. CDR3 length: 15 amino acids. Germline loops: CDR1 SEHNR, CDR2 FQNEAQ (reference sequence). Trimming removed 5 bases from V and 3 bases from J, with 14 bases in between.

The chain couples TRBV14 to TRBJ2-3; 12 nucleotides line up with TRBD2. CDR3 length: 17 amino acids. The V segment lost 5 bases and the J segment 2 bases; nucleotides outside the gene matches: 8. The germline gives CDR1 SGHDN, CDR2 FVKESK. This CDR3 is CASSSWTSGDHTDTQYF. DNA of the CDR3: TGTGCCAGCAGCTCCTGGACTAGCGGGGACCACACAGATACGCAGTATTTT.

This clonotype was observed a handful of times. The rearrangement uses TRBV5-1 and TRBJ2-2; possible D gene TRBD2, 5 bases. With 4 bases removed from V and 2 bases from J, the gap between germline ends came to 12 bases. CDR1 is SGHRS, CDR2 YFSETQ, per germline. This CDR3 is built from 15 residues. The DNA for the CDR3 is TGCGCCAGCAGCGTAACCCGGGGTAACACCGGGGAGCTGTTTTTT. It encodes CASSVTRGNTGELFF.

This clonotype has at least ten counts. The J gene is TRBJ2-1, the V gene TRBV4-2, with 10 bases matching TRBD1. Germline loops: CDR1 LGHNA, CDR2 YNFKEQ. V was clipped by 4 bases and J by 8 bases; unmatched bases: 2. The CDR3 has 13 residues. The CDR3 spells CASSPGQGYEQFF. The CDR3 nucleotides are TGTGCCAGCAGCCCGGGACAGGGGTATGAGCAGTTCTTC.

In its sample, this clonotype was seen many times. The chain uses TRBV19 and TRBJ1-5; no clear D gene. Between the trimmed V and J ends, which lost 10 bases and 0 bases, there was a span of 13 bases. Germline lookup yields CDR1 LNHDA and CDR2 SQIVND (reference sequence). This CDR3 contains 14 residues. The CDR3 coding sequence is TGTGCCACCACGGAAGCATTTAGCAATCAGCCCCAGCATTTT. Residues: CATTEAFSNQPQHF. Full variable domain (missing parts from reference TRBV19 and TRBJ1-5): DGGITQSPKYLFRKEGQNVTLSCEQNLNHDAMYWYRQDPGQGLRLIYYSQIVNDFQKGDIAEGYSVSREKKESFPLTVTSAQKNPTAFYLCATTEAFSNQPQHFGDGTRLSIL.

This chain joins TRBV5-1 and TRBJ2-5; TRBD2 matches 13 bases. Germline V gene data show CDR1 as SGHRS and CDR2 as YFSETQ. The CDR3 has 16 amino acids. Trimming took 3 bases from V and 1 from J; bases not matched to a gene: 3. CDR3 coding DNA: TGCGCCAGCAGCTGGAGGACTAGCGGGGGCCAAGAGACCCAGTACTTC. Translation: CASSWRTSGGQETQYF.

The chain joins TRBV11-2 to TRBJ2-3, with 9 positions matching TRBD2. This CDR3 comprises 16 residues. V gave up 0 bases and J gave up 7 bases; unmatched junction bases: 8. Germline CDR1 and CDR2: SGHAT and FQNNGV. The CDR3 DNA is TGTGCCAGCAGCTTAGATACAGCGGGGGGATCAAATACGCAGTATTTT. Amino acid sequence: CASSLDTAGGSNTQYF.

This clonotype was found a few times. The rearrangement uses TRBV12-3 or TRBV12-4 and TRBJ2-3, with TRBD1 identical over 12 bases. The CDR3 is 16 amino acids. V shed 6 bases and J 5 bases; nucleotides not matched to a gene: 9. The CDR3 DNA follows: TGTGCCAGCAGCCTCGGGGACAGGGGGCGTGGAGATACGCAGTATTTT. This gives the protein CASSLGDRGRGDTQYF.

The chain combines TRBV7-8 with TRBJ1-6, with 9 bases aligning to TRBD1. V shed 4 bases, J shed 9 bases, and the junction held 4 bases outside the gene matches. The CDR3 runs to 14 residues. The germline CDR1 and CDR2 sequences are SGHVS and FQNEAQ. CDR3 sequence: CASSWDRATSPLHF. The CDR3 DNA sequence: TGTGCCAGCAGCTGGGACAGGGCCACTTCACCCCTCCACTTT.

The sample holds a few counts of this clonotype. The chain combines TRBV5-1 with TRBJ2-5; D not resolved. V was clipped by 0 bases and J by 5 bases, with 14 bases between them. The CDR3 runs to 15 residues. Germline CDR1 reads SGHRS; CDR2 reads YFSETQ. The CDR3 nucleotides are TGCGCCAGCAGCTTGGTGCAGGCCCATGGGGAGACCCAGTACTTC. Translating it yields CASSLVQAHGETQYF. Full variable domain (missing parts from reference TRBV5-1 and TRBJ2-5): KAGVTQTPRYLIKTRGQQVTLSCSPISGHRSVSWYQQTPGQGLQFLFEYFSETQRNKGNFPGRFSGRQFSNSRSEMNVSTLELGDSALYLCASSLVQAHGETQYFGPGTRLLVL.

J is TRBJ2-1 and V is TRBV10-3, with D perhaps matching TRBD2 (6 bases). The germline V gene encodes CDR1 ENHRY and CDR2 SYGVKD. This CDR3 comprises 12 residues. The V gene lost 6 bases and the J gene lost 8 bases, with 11 bases spanning the gap. The CDR3 DNA sequence: TGTGCCATCAGCCGGGACTCGGATGAGCAGTTCTTC. Amino acid sequence: CAISRDSDEQFF.

A note on this clonotype: The junction departs from germline at one end; a sequencing error may be responsible. V usage is TRBV3-1 and J usage is TRBJ2-1; 8 nucleotides line up with TRBD2. Germline CDR1 and CDR2: LGHDT and YNNKEL (reference sequence). This CDR3 has 19 amino acids. The CDR3 is CASTQDRPLREGLYNEQFF. Written as DNA, the CDR3 is TGTGCCAGCACCCAAGACAGACCCCTACGGGAGGGCCTCTACAATGAGCAGTTCTTC.

The chain has TRBV28 and TRBJ1-4; TRBD1 matches 9 bases. The germline CDR1 and CDR2 sequences are MDHEN and SYDVKM. CDR3 length equals 14 residues. V lost 8 bases and J lost 6; bases outside the gene matches: 7. CDR3 DNA: TGTGCCAGCGGCATGGACAGGGGATATGAAAAACTGTTTTTT. Protein sequence: CASGMDRGYEKLFF.

The gene calls are TRBV5-1 and TRBJ1-2, with 7 positions matching TRBD1. The J segment lost 4 bases and the V segment lost 5 bases, leaving 11 bases of the junction unmatched. Germline CDR1 reads SGHRS; CDR2 reads YFSETQ. The CDR3 covers 15 residues. The CDR3 spells CASSEGTARGYGYTF. For the CDR3, the DNA is TGCGCCAGCAGTGAAGGGACAGCTAGGGGCTATGGCTACACCTTC. Full variable domain (remainder filled in from reference TRBV5-1 and TRBJ1-2): KAGVTQTPRYLIKTRGQQVTLSCSPISGHRSVSWYQQTPGQGLQFLFEYFSETQRNKGNFPGRFSGRQFSNSRSEMNVSTLELGDSALYLCASSEGTARGYGYTFGSGTRLTVV.

The chain joins TRBV3-1 to TRBJ2-3; D may be TRBD2 (6 bases). V was clipped by 0 bases and J by 3 bases, with 13 bases between them. This CDR3 has 16 amino acids. Germline lookup yields CDR1 LGHDT and CDR2 YNNKEL (reference sequence). The CDR3 DNA reads as TGTGCCAGCAGCCAAGATTGGGGGGAACCTACAGATACGCAGTATTTT. Encoded protein: CASSQDWGEPTDTQYF.

The rearrangement uses TRBV20-1 and TRBJ2-3, with D unclear. V was cut by 5 bases and J by 3 bases, with 6 bases left in between. The CDR3 loop spans 11 amino acids. Looked up from germline, CDR1 is DFQATT and CDR2 is SNEGSKA (reference sequence). CDR3 amino acids: CSAAGTDTQYF. The CDR3 DNA follows: TGCAGTGCTGCCGGGACAGATACGCAGTATTTT.

In its sample, this clonotype was seen a few times. The chain is built from TRBV5-1 and TRBJ2-7, with D unresolved. The CDR3 has 14 residues. Germline V CDR1 and CDR2: SGHRS, YFSETQ. V lost 1 base to trimming and J lost 0 bases, with 8 bases between them. For the CDR3, the DNA is TGCGCCAGCAGCTTGATCCTTGCCTCCTACGAGCAGTACTTC. It is translated as CASSLILASYEQYF.

This clonotype was detected only a few times. This chain connects TRBV5-1 to TRBJ2-5, with unresolved D. Germline CDR1 and CDR2: SGHRS and YFSETQ. The germline V and J ends were trimmed by 0 bases and 0 bases, with 15 bases remaining between them. The CDR3 runs 17 residues. CDR3 sequence reads: CASSLGQRPPYQETQYF. CDR3 bases: TGCGCCAGCAGCTTGGGGCAGCGCCCCCCGTACCAAGAGACCCAGTACTTC.